These 11 T cell receptor beta chains were sequenced from one sample in a study of metastatic and nonmetastatic thyroid tumors. TCRdb re-analyzed the PCR reads using MiXCR. The sample has about 33,000 clones; 15% to 20% are singletons. No treatment had been given to any patient before thyroid surgery. The sequencing sample was made of blood. The receptors were sampled from a male donor with papillary thyroid cancer or a benign thyroid nodule (not recorded which). Some clones in this sample may be carry-over from other donors' samples.

There are many counts of this clone. This chain uses TRBV13 with TRBJ2-7, with D unclear. Germline CDR1 PRHDT, CDR2 FYEKMQ (reference sequence). This CDR3 has 12 amino acids. V shed 3 bases and J shed 3 bases, with 6 bases lying between them. CDR3: CASSLGYYEQYF. The DNA for the CDR3 is TGTGCCAGCAGCTTGGGGTACTACGAGCAGTACTTC.

This clone was counted many times. The V gene is TRBV6-2 or TRBV6-3, the J gene TRBJ2-3; D perhaps matches TRBD2 (6 bases). This CDR3 has 14 residues. Trimming left V 4 bases short and J 2 bases short, with 10 bases between. Germline V gene lookup returns CDR1 MNHEY and CDR2 SVGEGT. CDR3 protein: CASSSGEPTDTQYF. The CDR3 DNA reads as TGTGCCAGCAGTTCGGGAGAACCCACAGATACGCAGTATTTT.

This clone appeared many times. V usage is TRBV29-1 and J usage is TRBJ2-5, with D unresolved. The CDR3 has 12 residues. V dropped 1 base and J dropped 7 bases, with 10 bases sitting between them. Germline loops: CDR1 SQVTM, CDR2 ANQGSEA. The CDR3 loop reads CSVEVILGTQYF. The CDR3 DNA is TGCAGCGTTGAAGTGATCCTAGGGACCCAGTACTTC.

Details on this clone: Germline and junction disagree at one end, which may indicate a read error. V usage is TRBV3-1 and J usage is TRBJ2-5, with 8 bases fitting TRBD2. Per germline, CDR1 LGHDT and CDR2 YNNKEL (reference sequence). The CDR3 has 16 amino acids. The CDR3 region has the DNA TGTGCCGGCAGCGAACCCGGGACTAGATCCTTAGAGACCCAGTACTTC. It encodes CAGSEPGTRSLETQYF.

This clone appeared a few times. The chain has TRBV18 and TRBJ2-3, with a weak D call TRBD2 (6 bases). The length of the CDR3 is 15 residues. The germline V gene has CDR1 KGHSH and CDR2 LQKENI. The ends were cut back, 0 bases at V and 3 bases at J, with 10 bases in the middle. The CDR3 DNA reads as TGTGCCAGCTCACCACCAGGCGGGAAAACAGATACGCAGTATTTT. Amino acid sequence: CASSPPGGKTDTQYF. Together with reference TRBV18 and TRBJ2-3, the CDR3 gives the full variable domain: NAGVMQNPRHLVRRRGQEARLRCSPMKGHSHVYWYRQLPEEGLKFMVYLQKENIIDESGMPKERFSAEFPKEGPSILRIQQVVRGDSAAYFCASSPPGGKTDTQYFGPGTRLTVL.

This clone was observed at least ten times. This chain links TRBV27 with TRBJ1-4; the D gene is possibly TRBD1 (5 bases). This CDR3 comprises 14 residues. V was shortened by 6 bases and J by 7 bases, with 15 bases between the two germline ends. Germline V gives CDR1 MNHEY, CDR2 SMNVEV (reference sequence). The CDR3 nucleotides are TGTGCCAGCAGGGGGGAAGGGGCTCGTGAAAAACTGTTTTTT. Residues: CASRGEGAREKLFF.

This clone was detected many times. This rearrangement joins TRBV7-9 to TRBJ2-7; the match to TRBD1 covers 12 bases. The germline CDR1 and CDR2 sequences are SEHNR and FQNEAQ (reference sequence). The CDR3 consists of 16 residues. With V trimmed by 5 bases and J by 0 bases, 5 bases remained unmatched. The CDR3 spells CASSQKGQGASYEQYF. As DNA, the CDR3 is TGTGCCAGCAGCCAGAAGGGACAGGGGGCCTCCTACGAGCAGTACTTC.

Many counts were recorded for this clone. Being one base from a much bigger clone, this may be a read error. The chain links TRBV10-1 to TRBJ2-2; the D gene is possibly TRBD2 (6 bases). This CDR3 has 14 residues. The germline V gene has CDR1 WNHNN and CDR2 SYGVQD (reference sequence). CDR3 coding DNA: TGCGCCAGCAGTGATTTTGGTCTGGGCGGGGAGCTGCTTTTT. Translating gives CASSDFGLGGELLF.

The chain couples TRBV6-2 or TRBV6-3 to TRBJ2-7; D is unresolved. Germline V gene data show CDR1 as MNHEY and CDR2 as SVGEGT. This CDR3 is 14 amino acids long. V lost 7 bases to trimming and J lost 0 bases, with 13 bases between them. DNA of the CDR3: TGTGCCAGCATCTCGGTGGCTAACTCCTACGAGCAGTACTTC. Translation gives CASISVANSYEQYF.

In this sample, this clone turned up many times. This CDR3 is CASRPTGRTEAFF. The DNA of the CDR3 is TGTGCCAGCAGACCGACAGGGAGGACTGAAGCTTTCTTT. The chain combines TRBV12-3 or TRBV12-4 with TRBJ1-1; 7 bases match TRBD1. With V trimmed by 6 bases and J by 5 bases, 6 bases remained unmatched. This CDR3 region has 13 residues.

The sample holds many counts of this clone. A much larger clone lies one base from this, so it may be a read error. The chain combines TRBV5-1 with TRBJ2-1; D is ambiguous. Per the germline V gene, CDR1 is SGHRS and CDR2 is YFSETQ. This CDR3 contains 11 residues. The CDR3 DNA reads TGCGCCAGCACCCTCAGTAATGAGCAGTCCTTC. It codes for CASTLSNEQSF.